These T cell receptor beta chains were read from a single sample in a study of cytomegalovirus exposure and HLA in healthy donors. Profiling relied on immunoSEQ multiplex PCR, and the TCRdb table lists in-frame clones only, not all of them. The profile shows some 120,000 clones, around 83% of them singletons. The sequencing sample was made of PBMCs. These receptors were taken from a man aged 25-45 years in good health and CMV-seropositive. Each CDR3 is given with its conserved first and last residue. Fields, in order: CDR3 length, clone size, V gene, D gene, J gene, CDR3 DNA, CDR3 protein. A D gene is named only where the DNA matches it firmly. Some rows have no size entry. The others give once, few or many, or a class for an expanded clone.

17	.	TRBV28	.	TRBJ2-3	TGTGCCAGCAGTACCCCGGGGCAGCGGGTTCTCACGAATACGCAGTATTTT	CASSTPGQRVLTNTQYF
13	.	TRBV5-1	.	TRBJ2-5	TGCGCCAGCAGGGGTAGCGGACAAGAGACCCAGTACTTC	CASRGSGQETQYF
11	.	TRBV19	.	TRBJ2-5	TGTGCCGCCGGGGAAGGGGAGACCCAGTACTTC	CAAGEGETQYF
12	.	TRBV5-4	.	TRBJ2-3	TGTGCCAGCAGCGAGGACACAGATACGCAGTATTTT	CASSEDTDTQYF
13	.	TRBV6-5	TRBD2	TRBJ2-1	TGTGCCAGCAGTTACGAGGGAGGGCCGGAGCAGTTCTTC	CASSYEGGPEQFF
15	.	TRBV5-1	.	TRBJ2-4	TGCGCCAGCAGCTTGGTCACGGGGTCCCAAAACATTCAGTACTTC	CASSLVTGSQNIQYF
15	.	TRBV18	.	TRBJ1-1	TGTGCCAGCTCACCATCACCCCCAGGGTACACTGAAGCTTTCTTT	CASSPSPPGYTEAFF
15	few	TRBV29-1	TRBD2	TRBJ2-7	TGCAGCGCCCGAACGAGTAGAACGGGGGGCTACGAGCAGTACTTC	CSARTSRTGGYEQYF
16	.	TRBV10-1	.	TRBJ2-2	TGCGCCAGCAGTGAGAGGAGGCGGCAGACCACCGGGGAGCTGTTTTTT	CASSERRRQTTGELFF
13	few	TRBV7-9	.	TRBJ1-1	TGTGCCAGCAGCTTATCGGGGAACACTGAAGCTTTCTTT	CASSLSGNTEAFF
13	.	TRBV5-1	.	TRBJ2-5	TGCGCCAGCAGCTTGCACACCCAAGAGACCCAGTACTTC	CASSLHTQETQYF
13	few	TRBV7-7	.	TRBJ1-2	TGTGCCAGCAGCTTAGGGGGCGCGTCTGGCTACACCTTC	CASSLGGASGYTF
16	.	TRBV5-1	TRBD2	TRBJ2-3	TGCGCCAGCAGCTTAATATCTAGCGGGGGCACAGATACGCAGTATTTT	CASSLISSGGTDTQYF
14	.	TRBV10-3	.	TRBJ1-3	TGTGCCATCAGAAACACCGTCTCTGGAAACACCATATATTTT	CAIRNTVSGNTIYF
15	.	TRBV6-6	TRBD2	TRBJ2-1	TGTGCCAGCGCCTACCCGGGACTAGCGGGGGCTGAGCAGTTCTTC	CASAYPGLAGAEQFF
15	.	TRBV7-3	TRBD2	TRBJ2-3	TGTGCCAGCAGTGAACTAGCGGGGGGGCCAGATACGCAGTATTTT	CASSELAGGPDTQYF
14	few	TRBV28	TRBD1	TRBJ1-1	TGTGCCAGCAGTCCAGGGGGCCGAGCTTATGAAGCTTTCTTT	CASSPGGRAYEAFF
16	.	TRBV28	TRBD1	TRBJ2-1	TGTGCCAGCAGTTTATTTGGGACAGGGGTGGGCAATGAGCAGTTCTTC	CASSLFGTGVGNEQFF
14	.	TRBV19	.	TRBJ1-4	TGTGCCAGTATTGGCACAGGGAGTAATGAAAAACTGTTTTTT	CASIGTGSNEKLFF
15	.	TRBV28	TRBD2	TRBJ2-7	TGTGCCAGCAGTTTACCGGGGGGAGCGAAGTACGAGCAGTACTTC	CASSLPGGAKYEQYF
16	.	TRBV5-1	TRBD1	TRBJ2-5	TGCGCCAGCAGCCAAACGACAGGGCCACTCCAAGAGACCCAGTACTTC	CASSQTTGPLQETQYF
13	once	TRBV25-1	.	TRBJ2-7	TGTGCCAGCAGTGATGAGGTCGGCTACGAGCAGTACTTC	CASSDEVGYEQYF
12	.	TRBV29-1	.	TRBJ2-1	TGCAGCGTGCCGCGGGGTGGCCATGAGCAGTTCTTC	CSVPRGGHEQFF
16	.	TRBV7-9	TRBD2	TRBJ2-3	TGTGCCAGCAGCTTAGCGCCGCGGGAGGCTACAGATACGCAGTATTTT	CASSLAPREATDTQYF
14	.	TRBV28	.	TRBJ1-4	TGTGCCAGCAGTTCCCCAGGAACTAATGAAAAACTGTTTTTT	CASSSPGTNEKLFF
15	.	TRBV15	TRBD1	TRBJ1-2	TGTGCCACCAGCAGGGGGGACAGGGCAACTCAGGGCTACACCTTC	CATSRGDRATQGYTF
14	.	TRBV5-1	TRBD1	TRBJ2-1	TGCGCCAGCGGCCCGGGACAGTTAGGCAATGAGCAGTTCTTC	CASGPGQLGNEQFF
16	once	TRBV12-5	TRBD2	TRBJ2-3	TGTGCTAGTGGTTTGCCTAGCGGGAGGGCCACAGATACGCAGTATTTT	CASGLPSGRATDTQYF
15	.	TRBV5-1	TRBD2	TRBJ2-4	TGCGCCAGCAGCCCGCCTCTAGCGGGAGGAAACATTCAGTACTTC	CASSPPLAGGNIQYF
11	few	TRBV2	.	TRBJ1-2	TGTGCCAGCAGTGAAGCCGCCGGTTACACCTTC	CASSEAAGYTF
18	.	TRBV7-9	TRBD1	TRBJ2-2	TGTGCCAGCAGCAAATGGACAGGGCTGCCCGGGAACACCGGGGAGCTGTTTTTT	CASSKWTGLPGNTGELFF
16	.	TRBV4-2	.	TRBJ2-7	TGTGCCAGCAGCCAAGACCCCCGCGGGGCCCCCTACGAGCAGTACTTC	CASSQDPRGAPYEQYF
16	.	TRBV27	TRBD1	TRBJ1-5	TGTGCCAGCAGTTTGGGACAGGGTGCTAGCAATCAGCCCCAGCATTTT	CASSLGQGASNQPQHF
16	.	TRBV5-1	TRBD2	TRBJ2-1	TGCGCCAGCAGCTTGTCACAAGCGGGGGGGAACAATGAGCAGTTCTTC	CASSLSQAGGNNEQFF
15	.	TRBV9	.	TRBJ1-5	TGTGCCAGCAGCGTAGCAGGTCTCCAGGGTCAGCCCCAGCATTTT	CASSVAGLQGQPQHF
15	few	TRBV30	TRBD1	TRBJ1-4	TGTGCCTGGAGCTCGAGCGGGGACAGGGATGAAAAACTGTTTTTT	CAWSSSGDRDEKLFF
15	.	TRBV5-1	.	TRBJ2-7	TGCGCCAGCAGCTTGGGGACATCGGGAGCCTACGAGCAGTACTTC	CASSLGTSGAYEQYF
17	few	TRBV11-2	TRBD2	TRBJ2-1	TGTGCCAGCAGTTCCATACGTAGCGGGAGCTCCTACAATGAGCAGTTCTTC	CASSSIRSGSSYNEQFF
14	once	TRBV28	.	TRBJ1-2	TGTGCCAGCAGTTTCGGGACACGGAACTATGGCTACACCTTC	CASSFGTRNYGYTF
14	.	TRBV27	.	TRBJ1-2	TGTGCCAGCAGTTTATGGGGCCGCGGGGATGGCTACACCTTC	CASSLWGRGDGYTF
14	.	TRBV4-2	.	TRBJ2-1	TGTGCCAGCAGCCAAGATCTCGCGATGCATGAGCAGTTCTTC	CASSQDLAMHEQFF
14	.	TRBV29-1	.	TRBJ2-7	TGCAGCGTTGTTCCCCCGGGACTCTCCTACGAGCAGTACTTC	CSVVPPGLSYEQYF
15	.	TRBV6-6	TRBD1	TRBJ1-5	TGTGCCAGCAGGGGTAGGTCAGGGGGGAATCAGCCCCAGCATTTT	CASRGRSGGNQPQHF
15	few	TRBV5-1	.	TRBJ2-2	TGCGCCAGCAGCTTGGGTGACTCTGACACCGGGGAGCTGTTTTTT	CASSLGDSDTGELFF
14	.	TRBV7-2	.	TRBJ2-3	TGTGCCAGCAGCCACGGAGGGCGGACAGATACGCAGTATTTT	CASSHGGRTDTQYF
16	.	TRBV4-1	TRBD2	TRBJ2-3	TGCGCCAGCAGCGGCAGGACTAGCGGATTCACAGATACGCAGTATTTT	CASSGRTSGFTDTQYF
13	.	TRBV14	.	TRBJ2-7	TGTGCCAGCAGCCAACAGGGTTTTGGCGAGCAGTACTTC	CASSQQGFGEQYF
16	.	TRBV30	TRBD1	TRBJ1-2	TGTGCCTGGATCCCCTTAGATAGGGACAGGTTACTCTCCTACACCTTC	CAWIPLDRDRLLSYTF
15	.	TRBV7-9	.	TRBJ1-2	TGTGCCAGCAGCTTGCCAGGGAGGGGTGACTATGGCTACACCTTC	CASSLPGRGDYGYTF
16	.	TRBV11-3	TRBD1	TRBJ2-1	TGTGCCAGCAGCTGGCGGACAGGGAGCTCCTACAATGAGCAGTTCTTC	CASSWRTGSSYNEQFF
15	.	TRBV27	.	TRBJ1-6	TGTGCCAGCAGTTTAAGGGGCTCCTATAATTCACCCCTCCACTTT	CASSLRGSYNSPLHF
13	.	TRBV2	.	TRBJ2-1	TGTGCCAGCAAAAGGGGGTCTGGGAATGAGCAGTTCTTC	CASKRGSGNEQFF
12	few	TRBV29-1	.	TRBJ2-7	TGCAGCGTTGAAACAGGGACCTACGAGCAGTACTTC	CSVETGTYEQYF
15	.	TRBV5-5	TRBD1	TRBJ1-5	TGTGCCAGCAGCTCCTTTACAGGGGGCGACCAGCCCCAGCATTTT	CASSSFTGGDQPQHF
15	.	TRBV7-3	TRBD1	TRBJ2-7	TGTGCCAGCAGCTTATTTGGACAGGCCTCCTACGAGCAGTACTTC	CASSLFGQASYEQYF